Below are 20 T cell receptor beta chains sequenced from a single sample in a study of T cells after posttransplantation cyclophosphamide. Repertoires were generated with immunoSEQ multiplex PCR, while TCRdb's copy carries only in-frame clones and drops some. The table has roughly 5,200 clones, over 60% seen once. Treatment was busulfan-fludarabine conditioning, a marrow graft, and cyclophosphamide on days +3 and +4. Specimen: PBMCs, collected 362 days after allogeneic stem cell transplant with posttransplant cyclophosphamide. The receptors were gathered from a male patient aged 55-69 years who received an allogeneic stem cell transplant from an unrelated donor, was CMV-positive, and had acute GVHD only. The graft donor may be the source of some T cells.

The chain has TRBV28 and TRBJ1-5; D gene ambiguous. Looked up from germline, CDR1 is MDHEN and CDR2 is SYDVKM. V lost 6 bases, J lost 7 bases, and 13 bases lay in between. The CDR3 sequence is 13 residues long. CDR3 in amino acids: CASSLRPEQPQHF. The CDR3 bases are TGTGCCAGCAGCTTACGTCCGGAGCAGCCCCAGCATTTT.

This clone was seen only a few times. V and J are TRBV2 and TRBJ1-5; TRBD1 matches at 7 bases. CDR3 length: 15 amino acids. The V gene end was trimmed by 5 bases and the J gene end by 0 bases; junction bases not matched to a gene: 4. Germline V gene lookup returns CDR1 SNHLY and CDR2 FYNNEI. This chain's CDR3 is CASSPRGFSNQPQHF. The CDR3 DNA reads TGTGCCAGCAGTCCCAGGGGGTTTAGCAATCAGCCCCAGCATTTT.

The V gene is TRBV14, the J gene TRBJ1-4; D is ambiguous. The CDR3 is 11 residues long. Trimming removed 3 bases at V and 14 bases at J, with 10 bases between. In germline, CDR1 is SGHDN, CDR2 FVKESK. CDR3 amino acids: CASSQGRGLFF. CDR3 in DNA: TGTGCCAGCAGCCAGGGCCGAGGGCTGTTTTTT.

V is TRBV30 and J is TRBJ1-1, with TRBD1 identical over 10 bases. This CDR3 is built from 13 residues. Germline V gene data show CDR1 as GTSNPN and CDR2 as SVGIG (reference sequence). J lost 6 bases, V lost 2 bases, and 3 bases had no gene match. The CDR3 coding sequence is TGTGCCTGGAGTAGACAGGGGGCGGCTGAAGCTTTCTTT. This gives the protein CAWSRQGAAEAFF.

This clone ranks as medium-sized. V usage is TRBV27 and J usage is TRBJ1-1; TRBD1 is a possible D gene (6 bases). The CDR3 spans 14 residues. Germline loops: CDR1 MNHEY, CDR2 SMNVEV (reference sequence). Between the trimmed V and J ends, which lost 3 bases and 2 bases, there was a span of 10 bases. CDR3 sequence (DNA): TGTGCCAGCAGTTTGCAGGGGTTCAACACTGAAGCTTTCTTT. It translates to CASSLQGFNTEAFF.

The rearrangement joins TRBV19 to TRBJ1-2, with D possibly matching TRBD1 (5 bases). The CDR3 is made up of 15 amino acids. The V gene lost 3 bases and the J gene lost 7 bases, with 18 bases spanning the gap. Germline-derived CDR1 and CDR2 are LNHDA and SQIVND (reference sequence). Written as DNA, the CDR3 is TGTGCCAGTAGTATGACTGAAAGGAGGGGAAGTGGCTACACCTTC. Translation: CASSMTERRGSGYTF.

The chain recombines TRBV9 with TRBJ2-2; 7 positions match TRBD2. Germline assignment: CDR1 SGDLS and CDR2 YYNGEE. With V trimmed by 0 bases and J by 2 bases, 4 bases remained unmatched. The CDR3 totals 16 residues. CDR3 sequence reads: CASSVAVAGNTGELFF. In nucleotides, the CDR3 is TGTGCCAGCAGCGTAGCAGTAGCGGGTAACACCGGGGAGCTGTTTTTT.

The chain employs TRBV28 and TRBJ1-1; 8 bases line up with TRBD1. CDR1 and CDR2 (germline): MDHEN, SYDVKM. The CDR3 has 16 amino acids. With V trimmed by 4 bases and J by 2 bases, 9 bases remained unmatched. The CDR3 sequence is CASSSGTGLLNTEAFF. Here the CDR3 DNA reads TGTGCCAGCAGTTCCGGGACAGGTTTATTAAACACTGAAGCTTTCTTT.

The chain has TRBV11-3 and TRBJ2-1, with a weak D call TRBD2 (5 bases). Germline CDR1 is SGHNT and CDR2 is YENEEA. V lost 1 base to trimming and J lost 6 bases, with 13 bases between them. The CDR3 runs 15 residues. CDR3 residues: CASSLGRTGINEQFF. The CDR3, as DNA: TGTGCCAGCAGCTTAGGTCGGACTGGAATCAATGAGCAGTTCTTC.

The V call is TRBV23-1, the J call TRBJ2-3; D not certain. TRBV23-1 falls under the ORF class, with uncertain function. Trimming shortened V by 0 bases and J by 1 base, and 14 bases separated the two germline ends. This CDR3 has 17 amino acids. The CDR3 reads CASSQSLDICGTDTQYF. As DNA, the CDR3 is TGCGCCAGCAGTCAATCCCTCGACATTTGTGGCACAGATACGCAGTATTTT.

This rearrangement joins TRBV2 to TRBJ2-1; 14 bases are shared with TRBD2. This CDR3 is built from 19 residues. Trimming removed 5 bases from V and 2 bases from J; junction bases left unmatched: 11. The germline gives CDR1 SNHLY, CDR2 FYNNEI. CDR3 in amino acids: CASSSPGTSGGTTYNEQFF. In DNA form, the CDR3 reads TGTGCCAGCAGTTCCCCCGGGACTAGCGGGGGAACTACCTACAATGAGCAGTTCTTC.

The rearrangement joins TRBV6-1 to TRBJ1-2; 9 bases match TRBD1. The CDR3 contains 12 residues. The V and J ends lost 4 bases and 8 bases, in that order; junction bases with no gene match: 2. The germline gives CDR1 MNHNS, CDR2 SASEGT. The CDR3 reads CASSGDRVGYTF. Here the CDR3 DNA reads TGTGCCAGCAGTGGGGACAGGGTAGGCTACACCTTC.

This rearrangement joins TRBV5-4 to TRBJ2-3, with TRBD2 as a possible D gene (5 bases). There are 14 residues in the CDR3. The germline V gene has CDR1 SGHNT and CDR2 YYREEE (reference sequence). V lost 0 bases and J lost 1, with 6 bases in between. The CDR3 region is CASSLAGGTDTQYF. The CDR3 nucleotides are TGTGCCAGCAGCTTGGCCGGGGGCACAGATACGCAGTATTTT. The full variable domain, rest sourced from reference TRBV5-4 and TRBJ2-3, is ETGVTQSPTHLIKTRGQQVTLRCSSQSGHNTVSWYQQALGQGPQFIFQYYREEENGRGNFPPRFSGLQFPNYSSELNVNALELDDSALYLCASSLAGGTDTQYFGPGTRLTVL.

In nucleotides, the CDR3 is TGTGCCAGCAGGGGAGGACTATCCGAGTTCTTC. Amino acid sequence: CASRGGLSEFF. This chain uses TRBV7-9 with TRBJ2-1; TRBD2 is a possible D gene (6 bases). Between the trimmed V and J ends, which lost 6 bases and 14 bases, there was a span of 14 bases. This CDR3 is built from 11 residues. The germline V gene encodes CDR1 SEHNR and CDR2 FQNEAQ (reference sequence).

The chain carries TRBV14 and TRBJ1-4; unclear D gene. Germline V gene sequence: CDR1 SGHDN, CDR2 FVKESK. V was pared by 5 bases and J by 7 bases, with 5 bases between. The CDR3 runs 11 residues. The CDR3 DNA reads TGTGCCAGCAGCAACAGTGAAAAACTGTTTTTT. Translation: CASSNSEKLFF. Full variable domain (remainder filled in from reference TRBV14 and TRBJ1-4): EAGVTQFPSHSVIEKGQTVTLRCDPISGHDNLYWYRRVMGKEIKFLLHFVKESKQDESGMPNNRFLAERTGGTYSTLKVQPAELEDSGVYFCASSNSEKLFFGSGTQLSVL.

The V call is TRBV30, the J call TRBJ1-1; 7 bases map to TRBD1. The V gene's germline CDR1 is GTSNPN and CDR2 SVGIG (reference sequence). The CDR3 runs to 13 residues. J gave up 5 bases and V 0 bases, and 3 bases lay outside the gene matches. CDR3 protein: CAWSVQGKTEAFF. CDR3 DNA sequence: TGTGCCTGGAGTGTACAGGGGAAAACTGAAGCTTTCTTT.

The chain combines TRBV6-1 with TRBJ2-3; D possibly uses TRBD1 or TRBD2 (6 bases each). V lost 5 bases and J lost 5, with 17 bases in between. The CDR3 consists of 15 residues. CDR1 is MNHNS and CDR2 is SASEGT in the germline V gene. The CDR3 nucleotides read TGTGCCAGCAGTAAAGGGGGGACCGGGGGAGATACGCAGTATTTT. Protein: CASSKGGTGGDTQYF.

This clone occurred a few times. The chain couples TRBV28 to TRBJ1-5, with D maybe TRBD1 (6 bases). Germline V gives CDR1 MDHEN, CDR2 SYDVKM. Trimming took off 7 bases at V and 4 bases at J, with 11 bases between the two ends. The CDR3 length is 13 residues. CDR3 sequence (DNA): TGTGCCAGCACCCCACAGGGAAATCAGCCCCAGCATTTT. This sequence encodes CASTPQGNQPQHF.

The V gene is TRBV5-1, the J gene TRBJ1-5; 11 bases are shared with TRBD1. V dropped 5 bases and J dropped 7; count of bases not matched to a gene: 8. The V gene's germline CDR1 is SGHRS and CDR2 YFSETQ. There are 15 residues in the CDR3. The CDR3 spells CASRAGTGGQQPQHF. In nucleotides, the CDR3 is TGCGCCAGCAGGGCCGGGACAGGGGGACAGCAGCCCCAGCATTTT.

This chain connects TRBV28 to TRBJ1-4; the match to TRBD1 covers 7 bases. There are 14 residues in the CDR3. CDR1 is MDHEN and CDR2 is SYDVKM in the germline V gene. V lost 6 bases to trimming and J lost 7 bases; unmatched junction nucleotides: 8. CDR3 DNA sequence: TGTGCCAGCAGACTCGGACAGGTCGGTGAAAAACTGTTTTTT. Translating it yields CASRLGQVGEKLFF.